This section outlines one T cell receptor (beta chain) sequence together with its context. The antigen is not known. TCRdb's table, derived via immunoSEQ multiplex PCR, lists solely in-frame clones and lacks some. The sample contains fewer than 110,000 clones, 90% of which appear only once. Germline assignment: CDR1 SGHDT and CDR2 YYEEEE. V lost 0 bases, J lost 0 bases, and 6 bases lay in between. The CDR3 loop spans 14 amino acids. The entry originates in a study of T cell responses to AZD1222 COVID-19 vaccine. Broader study findings: Only five to seven AZD1222 recipients tested seropositive at baseline.

The source is an adult in good health. The chain carries TRBV5-6 and TRBJ2-5; weak D call: TRBD1 (5 bases). The sequencing used peripheral blood, collected on day 0 of AZD1222 vaccination. Here the CDR3 reads CASSLDRYQETQYF. DNA of the CDR3: TGTGCCAGCAGCTTGGACAGGTACCAAGAGACCCAGTACTTC. The whole variable domain, filled in from reference TRBV5-6 and TRBJ2-5, reads DAGVTQSPTHLIKTRGQQVTLRCSPKSGHDTVSWYQQALGQGPQFIFQYYEEEERQRGNFPDRFSGHQFPNYSSELNVNALLLGDSALYLCASSLDRYQETQYFGPGTRLLVL.